A single T cell receptor beta chain is shown here with its context. The antigen remains undetermined. This sample was included in a study of a mutant IDH1 vaccine in newly diagnosed glioma. At the level of the study: Pretreatment consisted of radiotherapy, temozolomide, or both, with most receiving both.

Time point specified: baseline, week 1 (first vaccination visit). Regarding treatment: pre-vaccination baseline after standard-of-care therapy. Overall study findings and caveats: Researchers report vaccine-induced immune responses in 93.3% of patients.

The length of the CDR3 is 14 residues. The V gene's germline CDR1 is SGHRS and CDR2 YFSETQ. Trimming left V 4 bases short and J 2 bases short, with 11 bases between. Here immunoSEQ multiplex PCR was the method, and the copy in TCRdb shows in-frame clones only, minus some. This table holds tens of thousands of clones, around 80% found once. This material consisted of peripheral blood mononuclear cells (PBMCs), taken from a glioma patient treated with radiotherapy, temozolomide or both. The rearrangement links TRBV5-1 to TRBJ2-3; D perhaps matches TRBD2 (6 bases). This TCR was recovered from a woman between 18 and 29 years old with glioma. Some clones in this sample may be carry-over from other donors' samples. The CDR3 spells CASSGGTPTDTQYF. CDR3 nucleotides: TGCGCCAGCAGCGGCGGGACTCCCACAGATACGCAGTATTTT.